Listed below are T cell receptor beta chains from one sample, sequenced in a study of cytomegalovirus exposure and HLA in healthy donors. Method: immunoSEQ multiplex PCR; TCRdb's copy keeps in-frame clones and lacks some. In all, the sample yields around 120,000 clones. Sequenced input: PBMCs. The receptors were gathered from a man younger than 35 in good health and CMV-seronegative. The CDR3 runs from the conserved cysteine through the conserved F or W. The D gene is left open where the match is weak.

V gene	J gene	D gene	CDR3 DNA	CDR3 protein
TRBV18	TRBJ1-2	TRBD1	TGTGCCAGCTCATACCTAACAGGGGAGCGCGATGGCTACACCTTC	CASSYLTGERDGYTF
TRBV25-1	TRBJ2-1	TRBD2	TGTGCCAGCAGTGAAGGGAGGGTCCTAGAGCAGTTCTTC	CASSEGRVLEQFF
TRBV9	TRBJ2-5	-	TGTGCCAGCACCCCCACCACGGGTGGAGAGACCCAGTACTTC	CASTPTTGGETQYF
TRBV4-1	TRBJ2-3	TRBD2	TGCGCCAGCAGCCAACTAGCGGAGGCCCCAGATACGCAGTATTTT	CASSQLAEAPDTQYF
TRBV15	TRBJ2-1	-	TGTGCCACCAGCAGAGATCTCGGCGGGAAAAGGAATGAGCAGTTCTTC	CATSRDLGGKRNEQFF
TRBV5-6	TRBJ2-7	-	TGTGCCAGCAGCTGGGGAGGACAGGGGGCAGGGACTAGCGAGTACGAGCAGTACTTC	CASSWGGQGAGTSEYEQYF
TRBV9	TRBJ2-1	TRBD2	TGTGCCAGCAGCGTAGACACTAGCGGGAGGTCCTACAATGAGCAGTTCTTC	CASSVDTSGRSYNEQFF
TRBV6-1	TRBJ1-1	-	TGTGCCAGCAGTGAAAGCAGGGCCACTGAAGCTTTCTTT	CASSESRATEAFF
TRBV15	TRBJ2-3	TRBD2	TGTGCCACCAGCCCCATGGGGGCTAGCGGGAGCCCCACAGATACGCAGTATTTT	CATSPMGASGSPTDTQYF
TRBV9	TRBJ1-1	-	TGTGCCAGCAGCGCCCCCCTGGAGGCTGAAGCTTTCTTT	CASSAPLEAEAFF
TRBV5-1	TRBJ2-2	TRBD2	TGCGCCAGCCGCTTGGGCGGGGGGACCACCGGGGAGCTGTTTTTT	CASRLGGGTTGELFF
TRBV7-9	TRBJ2-3	-	TGTGCCAGCAGCTTACCAGGGGCCGGGCGAGAGGATACGCAGTATTTT	CASSLPGAGREDTQYF
TRBV7-9	TRBJ2-7	TRBD1	TGTGCCAGCAGCTTTCCGGGACAGGGGGCTCCCGAGCAGTACTTC	CASSFPGQGAPEQYF
TRBV2	TRBJ1-5	-	TGTGCCAGCAGTGGTGAGGGATCGAGCAATCAGCCCCAGCATTTT	CASSGEGSSNQPQHF
TRBV5-1	TRBJ2-7	-	TGCGCCAGCAGCTTGGAGGGATCGCCCGACTACGAGCAGTACTTC	CASSLEGSPDYEQYF
TRBV5-1	TRBJ2-3	TRBD1	TGCGCCAGCTCCCGGGACAGGGTCTTTGATACGCAGTATTTT	CASSRDRVFDTQYF
TRBV6-5	TRBJ2-1	TRBD1	TGTGCCAGCAGCCTAGGACAGGAGATGTACAATGAGCAGTTCTTC	CASSLGQEMYNEQFF
TRBV7-3	TRBJ1-1	TRBD1	TGTGCCAGCAGCTCAACGACAGGGATGAACACTGAAGCTTTCTTT	CASSSTTGMNTEAFF
TRBV19	TRBJ2-1	TRBD2	TGTGCCAGCCGACTAGCGGGGTACAATGAGCAGTTCTTC	CASRLAGYNEQFF
TRBV19	TRBJ2-2	-	TGTGCCAGTAGTGCTCAATTGGGGCTGATCGGGGAGCTGTTTTTT	CASSAQLGLIGELFF
TRBV27	TRBJ2-2	-	TGTGCCAGCAGTTTTACAGGGTTAACCGGGGAGCTGTTTTTT	CASSFTGLTGELFF
TRBV10-1	TRBJ2-3	TRBD2	TGCGCCAGCAGTGAGCCGACAATGACTAGCGGGGGGGGAGATACGCAGTATTTT	CASSEPTMTSGGGDTQYF
TRBV27	TRBJ1-1	TRBD1	TGTGCCAGCACCACAGGGGTGAACACTGAAGCTTTCTTT	CASTTGVNTEAFF
TRBV27	TRBJ2-3	-	TGTGCCAGCAGTTCTGGGGCTGTGAGCACAGATACGCAGTATTTT	CASSSGAVSTDTQYF
TRBV27	TRBJ2-7	-	TGTGCCAGCACGCTGCGGGACAGACCCTACGAGCAGTACTTC	CASTLRDRPYEQYF
TRBV28	TRBJ1-5	TRBD1	TGTGCCAGCAGTAGTCTCGGGGACAGGGTATATCAGCCCCAGCATTTT	CASSSLGDRVYQPQHF
TRBV5-1	TRBJ2-5	TRBD2	TGCGCCAGCAGCTTAAGCGGGGTGAGGGAGACCCAGTACTTC	CASSLSGVRETQYF